What follows are 19 T cell receptor beta chains derived from one specimen sequenced in a study of identical twins. TCRdb called the 5' RACE reads again in MiXCR, with one record for every CDR3 protein. In the table there are some 500,000 distinct CDR3 sequences, less than 25% of which are singletons. These data are also associated with another study on T cells expressing NK-cell markers.

The sequenced sample consisted of CD4+ T cells sorted from blood. The receptors were sampled from a woman in her late teens or twenties in good health.

There are a few counts of this clonotype. The chain combines TRBV6-5 with TRBJ1-2; perhaps TRBD1 as D (5 bases). V lost 0 bases, J lost 5 bases, and 13 bases lay in between. Per the germline V gene, CDR1 is MNHEY and CDR2 is SVGAGI. The CDR3 is 15 residues long. Here the CDR3 reads CASSYSYGAGYGYTF. In DNA form, the CDR3 reads TGTGCCAGCAGTTACTCATACGGGGCTGGATATGGCTACACCTTC.

This clonotype has just a few counts. J is TRBJ1-1 and V is TRBV5-1, with D uncertain. Trimming removed 7 bases at V and 4 bases at J, with 17 bases between. Germline loops: CDR1 SGHRS, CDR2 YFSETQ. The CDR3 is 14 residues long. CDR3 sequence: CASAADSGSTEAFF. Here the CDR3 DNA reads TGCGCCAGCGCGGCAGATTCGGGGAGCACTGAAGCTTTCTTT.

The chain links TRBV4-3 to TRBJ2-1; possibly TRBD2 for D (6 bases). The CDR3 has 13 residues. Germline loops: CDR1 LGHNA, CDR2 YSLEER. The V gene lost 0 bases and the J gene lost 8 bases, with 8 bases spanning the gap. The CDR3 DNA reads TGCGCCAGCAGCCAAGATGGAGGGTATGAGCAGTTCTTC. Protein product: CASSQDGGYEQFF.

The rearrangement joins TRBV20-1 to TRBJ2-5, with 10 bases aligning to TRBD1. Per germline, CDR1 DFQATT and CDR2 SNEGSKA (reference sequence). This CDR3 contains 15 residues. V shed 6 bases, J shed 5 bases, and the junction held 12 bases outside the gene matches. The CDR3, as DNA: TGCAGTGCCTCATCCGGGACAGGGGATGGCGAGACCCAGTACTTC. Its translation is CSASSGTGDGETQYF.

This chain joins TRBV9 and TRBJ2-7, with 8 positions matching TRBD2. This CDR3 comprises 15 residues. V lost 0 bases to trimming and J lost 2 bases; unmatched junction nucleotides: 4. Per the germline V gene, CDR1 is SGDLS and CDR2 is YYNGEE. The CDR3 here is CASSVGRGGPYEQYF. CDR3 nucleotides: TGTGCCAGCAGCGTAGGTCGGGGGGGACCCTACGAGCAGTACTTC.

There are a few counts of this clonotype. This chain connects TRBV4-1 to TRBJ2-1; 12 bases are shared with TRBD2. Germline CDR1 reads MGHRA; CDR2 reads YSYEKL. V was pared by 7 bases and J by 2 bases, with 6 bases of the junction left unmatched. This CDR3 region has 16 residues. The CDR3 nucleotides are TGCGCCAGCAAGTTTCTAGCGGGGGGGCCCTACAATGAGCAGTTCTTC. Amino acid sequence: CASKFLAGGPYNEQFF.

The V gene is TRBV7-9, the J gene TRBJ2-3; D unresolved. CDR1 SEHNR and CDR2 FQNEAQ come from the germline V gene (reference sequence). Trimming left V 3 bases short and J 2 bases short, with 6 bases between. CDR3 length: 13 residues. CDR3 bases: TGTGCCAGCAGCTTGGTGCTCACAGATACGCAGTATTTT. Translated: CASSLVLTDTQYF. The complete variable domain, with remaining parts taken from reference TRBV7-9 and TRBJ2-3, reads DTGVSQNPRHKITKRGQNVTFRCDPISEHNRLYWYRQTLGQGPEFLTYFQNEAQLEKSRLLSDRFSAERPKGSFSTLEIQRTEQGDSAMYLCASSLVLTDTQYFGPGTRLTVL.

In its sample, this clonotype was seen a few times. The V gene is TRBV10-3, the J gene TRBJ1-5; D is possibly TRBD1 (6 bases). V dropped 6 bases and J dropped 5 bases, with 17 bases sitting between them. This CDR3 region has 15 residues. Germline assignment: CDR1 ENHRY and CDR2 SYGVKD. Here the CDR3 DNA reads TGTGCCATCAGCCACCCGGACAGAGAGGATCAGCCCCAGCATTTT. Translating gives CAISHPDREDQPQHF.

This chain uses TRBV4-2 with TRBJ2-5; possible D gene TRBD2, 7 bases. Germline values: CDR1 LGHNA, CDR2 YNFKEQ. The CDR3 is made up of 16 amino acids. V was shortened by 4 bases and J by 2 bases, with 17 bases between the two germline ends. The CDR3, as DNA: TGTGCCAGCAGCCCGCAGGGGCTAGCGGTGCAAGAGACCCAGTACTTC. Protein sequence: CASSPQGLAVQETQYF.

This clonotype occurred a few times. The chain recombines TRBV29-1 with TRBJ2-1; D not resolved. Trimming pared 3 bases from V and 8 bases from J, leaving 11 bases between. The CDR3 is 12 amino acids. Germline CDR1 SQVTM, CDR2 ANQGSEA. CDR3 in amino acids: CSVDSPGDEQFF. The CDR3 DNA sequence: TGCAGCGTTGATTCCCCTGGGGATGAGCAGTTCTTC.

V usage is TRBV20-1 and J usage is TRBJ2-3; 8 nucleotides line up with TRBD2. The germline V gene encodes CDR1 DFQATT and CDR2 SNEGSKA (reference sequence). The CDR3 runs 16 residues. With V trimmed by 2 bases and J by 2 bases, 9 bases remained unmatched. The chain's CDR3 is CSARSMASGPTDTQYF. Written as DNA, the CDR3 is TGCAGTGCTAGATCCATGGCTAGCGGGCCCACAGATACGCAGTATTTT.

The chain combines TRBV12-3 or TRBV12-4 with TRBJ2-7; a possible D gene is TRBD2 (5 bases). Deletions cut 4 bases from V and 3 bases from J, with 10 bases between. The CDR3 is 13 amino acids. For the CDR3, the DNA is TGTGCCAGCAGTTCGGACTCTTTCTACGAGCAGTACTTC. Translated: CASSSDSFYEQYF.

This clonotype was observed a few times. The chain joins TRBV12-3 or TRBV12-4 to TRBJ2-6; D unclear. The CDR3 is 14 amino acids. V shed 7 bases and J shed 4 bases, with 11 bases lying between them. The CDR3 coding sequence is TGTGCCAGCACCACACGGAGAGGGGCCAACGTCCTGACTTTC. It translates to CASTTRRGANVLTF.

In its sample, this clonotype was seen a few times. The chain combines TRBV19 with TRBJ2-1, with D unclear. Germline CDR1 and CDR2: LNHDA and SQIVND (reference sequence). The CDR3 extends over 14 amino acids. Trimming cost V 10 bases and J 6 bases, with 19 bases left between them. CDR3 sequence (DNA): TGTGCCACCCGGGCACCTTTTTCGATCAATGAGCAGTTCTTC. This gives the protein CATRAPFSINEQFF.

The chain uses TRBV7-2 and TRBJ1-5; the D gene is possibly TRBD1 (5 bases). This CDR3 comprises 13 residues. Germline V gene sequence: CDR1 SGHTA, CDR2 FQGNSA. With 11 bases removed from V and 5 bases from J, the gap between germline ends came to 16 bases. CDR3 in DNA: TGTGCCTCCGGGGGGAATCAAGATCAGCCCCAGCATTTT. This gives the protein CASGGNQDQPQHF.

The chain employs TRBV7-2 and TRBJ2-1; possibly TRBD1 or TRBD2 for D (5 bases each). Germline values: CDR1 SGHTA, CDR2 FQGNSA. Deletions cut 5 bases from V and 2 bases from J, with 13 bases between. The CDR3 is made up of 15 amino acids. The CDR3 DNA follows: TGTGCCAGCAGCCAGGGTATGGGGGCCTACAATGAGCAGTTCTTC. Protein product: CASSQGMGAYNEQFF.

This chain joins TRBV6-2 or TRBV6-3 and TRBJ2-2, with TRBD2 as a possible D gene (6 bases). V was pared by 7 bases and J by 6 bases, with 21 bases between. The CDR3 is 16 amino acids. Per the germline V gene, CDR1 is MNHEY and CDR2 is SVGEGT. CDR3 in amino acids: CASTPPYGRMAGELFF. DNA of the CDR3: TGTGCCAGCACCCCTCCCTACGGGAGAATGGCCGGGGAGCTGTTTTTT.

This clonotype showed up many times. The V gene is TRBV5-1, the J gene TRBJ2-7; tentative D call: TRBD1 (5 bases). Germline assignment: CDR1 SGHRS and CDR2 YFSETQ. CDR3 length equals 13 residues. With 4 bases removed from V and 3 bases from J, the gap between germline ends came to 11 bases. This CDR3 is CASSLLQGYEQYF. The CDR3 DNA follows: TGCGCCAGCAGCCTCTTGCAGGGCTACGAGCAGTACTTC.

CDR3 DNA: TGTGCCAGCAGTTTAAGGCGGGGGGGCCAGGAAGATACGCAGTATTTT. Translation: CASSLRRGGQEDTQYF. This rearrangement joins TRBV12-3 or TRBV12-4 to TRBJ2-3, with 9 positions matching TRBD2. This CDR3 is built from 16 residues. V was pared by 2 bases and J by 5 bases, with 8 bases of the junction left unmatched.